The clone carrying this TCR beta chain was recorded only once. Germline-derived CDR1 and CDR2 are MDHEN and SYDVKM. Trimming cost V 5 bases and J 6 bases; bases outside gene matches: 6. The CDR3 extends over 15 amino acids. These data are taken from a study of control samples from healthy donors and cancer patients. Profiled with immunoSEQ multiplex PCR; TCRdb holds only in-frame clones, not every one. Of about 410,000 clones listed, around 90% are singletons. The rearrangement uses TRBV28 and TRBJ1-5; 11 bases match TRBD1. The sequencing input was PBMCs. The sequence came from a man aged 35-49 years with head and neck cancer. DNA of the CDR3: TGTGCCAGCAGTCCTACCGGGACAGGGGGTCAGCCCCAGCATTTT. The encoded protein is CASSPTGTGGQPQHF.